The 28 T cell receptor beta chains in this list originate from one sample, sequenced in a study of CD8 T cells in Susac syndrome. RNA totalling roughly 0.45 to 1 ug underwent reverse transcription with random hexamers. TCRdb analysed the immunoSEQ multiplex PCR reads with MiXCR anew, one entry per CDR3 protein. The profile shows more than 85,000 distinct CDR3 sequences, about 96% of them singletons. Sequenced material: CD4+ T cells from PBMCs. These receptors were collected from a human donor in good health.

J is TRBJ2-5 and V is TRBV28, with 12 bases identical to TRBD2. CDR3 size: 18 residues. Germline CDR1 and CDR2: MDHEN and SYDVKM. Trimming removed 3 bases from V and 1 base from J; junction bases left unmatched: 9. The DNA for the CDR3 is TGTGCCAGCAGTTTGTCCAGGGGGACTAGCGGGTCCCAAGAGACCCAGTACTTC. Translated, it gives CASSLSRGTSGSQETQYF.

J is TRBJ2-5 and V is TRBV9; possibly TRBD1 or TRBD2 for D (6 bases each). V was trimmed by 0 bases and J by 3 bases, leaving 9 bases between them. Germline V gene lookup returns CDR1 SGDLS and CDR2 YYNGEE. This CDR3 spans 14 amino acids. The DNA of the CDR3 is TGTGCCAGCAGCGTAGCGGGGGCCGAAGAGACCCAGTACTTC. Protein product: CASSVAGAEETQYF. Drawing the rest from reference TRBV9 and TRBJ2-5, the complete variable domain is DSGVTQTPKHLITATGQRVTLRCSPRSGDLSVYWYQQSLDQGLQFLIQYYNGEERAKGNILERFSAQQFPDLHSELNLSSLELGDSALYFCASSVAGAEETQYFGPGTRLLVL.

The chain joins TRBV3-1 to TRBJ1-6, with D perhaps TRBD1 (5 bases). V lost 6 bases and J lost 4, with 13 bases in between. This CDR3 has 15 amino acids. The germline gives CDR1 LGHDT, CDR2 YNNKEL (reference sequence). In nucleotides, the CDR3 is TGTGCCAGCAGAACACAAGGGACGTATAATTCACCCCTCCACTTT. Protein product: CASRTQGTYNSPLHF.

The genes are TRBV7-2 and TRBJ1-5; tentative D call: TRBD1 (5 bases). V was shortened by 4 bases and J by 0 bases, with 10 bases between the two germline ends. The CDR3 extends over 15 amino acids. Per the germline V gene, CDR1 is SGHTA and CDR2 is FQGNSA. CDR3 DNA sequence: TGTGCCAGCAGCTACACCAGGGATAGCAATCAGCCCCAGCATTTT. Its translation is CASSYTRDSNQPQHF.

The chain is built from TRBV12-3 or TRBV12-4 and TRBJ1-2, with 8 bases that match TRBD1. The CDR3 length is 15 residues. Trimming at V came to 6 bases and at J to 8 bases, leaving 14 bases not matched to a gene. In DNA form, the CDR3 reads TGTGCCAGCAGCACCAGGACAGGGCGAGACGGAGGCTACACCTTC. Amino acids: CASSTRTGRDGGYTF.

The gene calls are TRBV7-2 and TRBJ2-3; D might be TRBD2 (5 bases). V lost 0 bases to trimming and J lost 8 bases, with 12 bases between them. The germline V gene encodes CDR1 SGHTA and CDR2 FQGNSA. There are 14 residues in the CDR3. CDR3 in amino acids: CASSLASSGGTQYF. CDR3 bases: TGTGCCAGCAGCTTAGCGTCGAGCGGTGGTACGCAGTATTTT.

The V gene is TRBV4-3, the J gene TRBJ1-1, with no clear D. Germline V gene data show CDR1 as LGHNA and CDR2 as YSLEER. Trimming removed 4 bases from V and 4 bases from J, with 10 bases in between. The CDR3 contains 13 residues. The CDR3: CASSPPFSTEAFF. In DNA form, the CDR3 reads TGCGCCAGCAGCCCCCCCTTCAGCACTGAAGCTTTCTTT.

This chain joins TRBV9 and TRBJ2-3, with D perhaps TRBD1 or TRBD2 (5 bases each). V dropped 2 bases and J dropped 1 base, with 20 bases sitting between them. Germline assignment: CDR1 SGDLS and CDR2 YYNGEE. CDR3 length: 18 residues. This chain's CDR3 is CASSVSAGAGWGTDTQYF. The CDR3 DNA is TGTGCCAGCAGCGTTTCCGCCGGGGCAGGTTGGGGCACAGATACGCAGTATTTT.

The chain is built from TRBV30 and TRBJ2-7; D tentatively reads TRBD1 or TRBD2 (6 bases each). The CDR3 loop spans 14 amino acids. V dropped 3 bases and J dropped 2 bases, with 14 bases sitting between them. Germline V gene sequence: CDR1 GTSNPN, CDR2 SVGIG (reference sequence). The CDR3 region is CAWSRGQGAYEQYF. The CDR3 DNA follows: TGTGCCTGGAGCCGGGGGCAGGGAGCCTACGAGCAGTACTTC. The whole variable domain, filled in from reference TRBV30 and TRBJ2-7, reads SQTIHQWPATLVQPVGSPLSLECTVEGTSNPNLYWYRQAAGRGLQLLFYSVGIGQISSEVPQNLSASRPQDRQFILSSKKLLLSDSGFYLCAWSRGQGAYEQYFGPGTRLTVT.

The chain couples TRBV12-3 or TRBV12-4 to TRBJ2-3, with 11 bases lining up with TRBD2. V was clipped by 8 bases and J by 4 bases; unmatched bases: 8. The CDR3 length is 15 residues. The chain's CDR3 is CASGLSGGGADTQYF. As DNA, the CDR3 is TGTGCCAGCGGCCTTAGCGGGGGGGGCGCAGATACGCAGTATTTT.

This chain links TRBV5-4 with TRBJ2-2, with TRBD2 identical over 7 bases. The germline gives CDR1 SGHNT, CDR2 YYREEE (reference sequence). V shed 2 bases and J 6 bases; nucleotides not matched to a gene: 7. This CDR3 has 15 amino acids. CDR3 sequence reads: CASSFGGSIPGELFF. The CDR3 DNA is TGTGCCAGCAGCTTCGGCGGGAGTATTCCCGGGGAGCTGTTTTTT.

The chain joins TRBV14 to TRBJ2-7, with 16 bases that match TRBD2. The V gene end was trimmed by 6 bases and the J gene end by 5 bases; junction bases not matched to a gene: 7. In germline, CDR1 is SGHDN, CDR2 FVKESK. This CDR3 has 16 residues. CDR3: CASRHTGTSGRDEQYF. Written as DNA, the CDR3 is TGTGCCAGCAGACACACCGGGACTAGCGGGAGGGACGAGCAGTACTTC.

The CDR3 is CASGFNGGTYGYTF. The CDR3, as DNA: TGTGCTAGTGGTTTTAATGGGGGAACCTATGGCTACACCTTC. This chain joins TRBV12-5 and TRBJ1-2; perhaps TRBD1 as D (5 bases). Germline V CDR1 and CDR2: LGHNT, FRNRAP. CDR3 length equals 14 residues. V was cut by 3 bases and J by 4 bases, with 12 bases left in between.

CDR3 region: CASSLFGARGNEQFF. The DNA of the CDR3 is TGTGCCAGCAGCTTGTTTGGGGCTCGGGGCAATGAGCAGTTCTTC. The chain couples TRBV5-6 to TRBJ2-1; possibly TRBD1 or TRBD2 for D (5 bases each). The germline V gene has CDR1 SGHDT and CDR2 YYEEEE. CDR3 length: 15 amino acids. V was clipped by 1 base and J by 6 bases, with 14 bases between them.

Written as DNA, the CDR3 is TGTGCCAGCTCACCATCTCCCGGGACAGCGAACACCGGGGAGCTGTTTTTT. The encoded protein is CASSPSPGTANTGELFF. The chain couples TRBV18 to TRBJ2-2; 7 bases are a match to TRBD1. Trimming removed 2 bases from V and 0 bases from J; junction bases left unmatched: 6. Germline V CDR1 and CDR2: KGHSH, LQKENI. There are 17 residues in the CDR3.

The genes are TRBV25-1 and TRBJ1-5; no reliable D call. The CDR3 has 14 residues. The germline V and J ends were trimmed by 4 bases and 3 bases, with 10 bases remaining between them. The germline V gene has CDR1 MGHDK and CDR2 SYGVNS. The CDR3 here is CASSGWGFNQPQHF. As DNA, the CDR3 is TGTGCCAGCAGTGGATGGGGTTTCAATCAGCCCCAGCATTTT.

The chain carries TRBV7-2 and TRBJ1-1; a weak D match, TRBD1 (6 bases). This CDR3 has 13 amino acids. Germline V lookup: CDR1 SGHTA, CDR2 FQGNSA. The ends were cut back, 5 bases at V and 3 bases at J, with 10 bases in the middle. This CDR3 reads CASSVRTDTEAFF. CDR3 DNA sequence: TGTGCCAGCAGCGTAAGGACAGACACTGAAGCTTTCTTT. The full variable domain, in which reference TRBV7-2 and TRBJ1-1 provide the parts outside the CDR3, is GAGVSQSPSNKVTEKGKDVELRCDPISGHTALYWYRQSLGQGLEFLIYFQGNSAPDKSGLPSDRFSAERTGGSVSTLTIQRTQQEDSAVYLCASSVRTDTEAFFGQGTRLTVV.

The V call is TRBV18, the J call TRBJ2-7, with TRBD1 matching over 8 bases. Trimming cost V 3 bases and J 2 bases; bases outside gene matches: 12. The CDR3 loop spans 17 amino acids. Germline V gene sequence: CDR1 KGHSH, CDR2 LQKENI. CDR3 amino acids: CASSPLATGVLTYEQYF. Here the CDR3 DNA reads TGTGCCAGCTCACCTCTAGCGACAGGGGTGCTGACCTACGAGCAGTACTTC.

This chain joins TRBV20-1 and TRBJ2-5; 9 bases align to TRBD1. The trim removed 5 bases at V and 5 bases at J, leaving 6 bases unmatched. This CDR3 is built from 13 residues. The V gene's germline CDR1 is DFQATT and CDR2 SNEGSKA (reference sequence). As DNA, the CDR3 is TGCAGTGCTCAACAGGGGGCAAGGGAGACCCAGTACTTC. Protein sequence: CSAQQGARETQYF.

The V gene is TRBV30, the J gene TRBJ2-7; 7 nucleotides agree with TRBD1. The ends lost 3 bases at V and 5 bases at J; junction bases unmatched: 7. Germline V CDR1 and CDR2: GTSNPN, SVGIG (reference sequence). The CDR3 sequence is 13 residues long. The CDR3 DNA is TGTGCCTGGAGCCCGACAGGGTGGAACGAGCAGTACTTC. It is translated as CAWSPTGWNEQYF.

The CDR3 DNA reads as TGTGCCAGCTCACCTGACTTGAGCTCCTACAATGAGCAGTTCTTC. Its protein is CASSPDLSSYNEQFF. V is TRBV18 and J is TRBJ2-1; D call uncertain. Germline CDR1 reads KGHSH; CDR2 reads LQKENI. The CDR3 spans 15 residues. V dropped 3 bases and J dropped 0 bases, with 9 bases sitting between them. Complete variable domain (other parts from reference TRBV18 and TRBJ2-1): NAGVMQNPRHLVRRRGQEARLRCSPMKGHSHVYWYRQLPEEGLKFMVYLQKENIIDESGMPKERFSAEFPKEGPSILRIQQVVRGDSAAYFCASSPDLSSYNEQFFGPGTRLTVL.

This clonotype was detected once. The rearrangement links TRBV12-3 or TRBV12-4 to TRBJ2-5, with TRBD2 matching 8 bases. The CDR3 runs to 15 residues. Unmatched junction bases numbered 5, after V lost 2 bases and J lost 3 bases. CDR3 DNA sequence: TGTGCCAGCAGTTTACTCGGGGGGGAAGAAGAGACCCAGTACTTC. Translated, it gives CASSLLGGEEETQYF.

The V and J genes are TRBV15 and TRBJ2-3; the D is unclear. V shed 3 bases and J shed 9 bases, with 10 bases lying between them. The CDR3 sequence is 12 residues long. Germline V gene sequence: CDR1 LNHNV, CDR2 YYDKDF (reference sequence). In DNA form, the CDR3 reads TGTGCCACCAGCAGCCTCCTTGGGACGCAGTATTTT. Translated: CATSSLLGTQYF.

This chain links TRBV7-9 with TRBJ2-7; D is possibly TRBD1 or TRBD2 (5 bases each). The CDR3 is 15 amino acids. Germline CDR1 reads SEHNR; CDR2 reads FQNEAQ (reference sequence). V shed 5 bases and J shed 2 bases, with 16 bases lying between them. The CDR3 nucleotides are TGTGCCAGCAGCCCGTTCCGGGACCCAACCTACGAGCAGTACTTC. Its translation: CASSPFRDPTYEQYF.

V and J are TRBV6-2 or TRBV6-3 and TRBJ2-1; D call uncertain. V lost 1 base, J lost 5 bases, and 3 bases lay in between. This CDR3 contains 12 residues. Germline assignment: CDR1 MNHEY and CDR2 SVGEGT. The CDR3 region is CASSYWDNEQFF. Here the CDR3 DNA reads TGTGCCAGCAGTTACTGGGACAATGAGCAGTTCTTC.

V is TRBV29-1 and J is TRBJ2-1; the D gene is possibly TRBD1 (6 bases). CDR1 SQVTM and CDR2 ANQGSEA come from the germline V gene. This CDR3 has 14 amino acids. V was cut by 5 bases and J by 3 bases, with 14 bases left in between. CDR3 region: CSVNRDNIYNEQFF. The CDR3 DNA reads TGCAGCGTTAACCGGGACAACATCTACAATGAGCAGTTCTTC.

This chain connects TRBV5-6 to TRBJ2-7; D not resolved. This CDR3 region has 11 residues. V was pared by 4 bases and J by 3 bases, with 5 bases between. The V gene's germline CDR1 is SGHDT and CDR2 YYEEEE. The CDR3 nucleotides read TGTGCCAGCAGCGCCTTCTACGAGCAGTACTTC. Translating gives CASSAFYEQYF.

This clonotype is a singleton in its sample. This sequence joins TRBV3-1 and TRBJ2-7; TRBD1 agrees at 9 bases. J was trimmed by 3 bases and V by 4 bases; bases with no gene match: 1. The CDR3 length is 13 residues. Germline values: CDR1 LGHDT, CDR2 YNNKEL (reference sequence). CDR3 sequence: CASSPTGGYEQYF. The CDR3 DNA sequence: TGTGCCAGCAGCCCGACAGGGGGCTACGAGCAGTACTTC.